This T cell receptor (beta chain) came from a study of Ad26.COV2.S vaccination and SARS-CoV-2 variants (dated by TCRdb to the early 2020s). With regard to the full study: Donors in the vaccine arm were drawn from COV1001, a phase I-IIa trial of Ad26.COV2.S in healthy adults that was multicentre, randomized, double-blind and placebo-controlled. Ad26.COV2.S was given intramuscularly at 5x10^10 or 1x10^11 viral particles, as a single shot or as two shots 56 days apart. Sequencing of the TCRbeta repertoire served to evaluate the specificity and breadth of SARS-CoV-2-reactive T cell receptors following Ad26.COV2.S vaccination. A total of some 30 samples were included in the TCR-sequenced set, comprising some 20 Ad26.COV2.S vaccine recipients, 5 placebo recipients and 8 SARS-CoV-2 convalescent individuals. Participants in the trial were split at random into five groups of five each, receiving low-dose or high-dose Ad26.COV2.S once or twice, or else placebo on both occasions. Investigators did not know the trial group allocation while performing experiments and assessing outcomes. The study at large found these results: Spike-specific TCR breadth was higher in Ad26.COV2.S recipients than in placebo recipients (P = 0.0014). After vaccination, spike-specific CD8+ and CD4+ T cell responses were reported to show substantial breadth. The study lacked the statistical power to compare responses across vaccine doses or regimens. Vaccine and placebo recipients had comparable non-spike TCR breadth, which fits with the vaccine containing only spike. The authors noted that total T cell responses may have been underestimated by the TCR breadth and depth analyses.

As regards this clone: Its binding antigen is unknown. Qualities for individual bases were not recorded, and no much larger clone is one base off.

The immunoSEQ Assay was the method used to sequence TCRbeta CDR3 regions. After extraction, genomic DNA underwent amplification by bias-controlled multiplex PCR, followed by high-throughput sequencing. As for the authors' bioinformatics: To quantify the absolute abundance of each unique TCRbeta CDR3 region, sequences were collapsed and filtered. T cell fraction was estimated by normalization of TCRbeta template counts to usable DNA, with usable DNA being measured through amplification of reference genes present in all nucleated cells. Repertoire TCRs were annotated as SARS-CoV-2-specific by exact matching of V gene, CDR3 amino acid sequence and J gene to a known reactive TCR set. The reference SARS-CoV-2 TCR set was derived from MIRA and filtered for enrichment in COVID-19-positive ImmuneCODE repertoires, a step that removed public or cross-reactive TCRs. Drawing on the MIRA antigens, annotated TCRs were analysed further at the level of specific ORF or position within ORF. Depth was the summed frequency of annotated unique rearrangements, while breadth was defined as annotated unique rearrangements over total unique productive rearrangements. TCR breadth was compared between groups using two-sided Wilcoxon rank-sum tests. TCRdb stores this immuneACCESS table with in-frame sequences only. Part of the clones is absent; in the studies checked, under half of the shortfall reflects unresolved V genes, and no reason is known for the rest. That table is the source of V, J and clone size, and D and trimming were worked out from the DNA. The sample records roughly 460,000 clones, roughly nine tenths of which are singletons. Together, the top ten hold roughly 1.7% of the sample.

The treatment or condition label on this specimen signifies: 15 to 20 received Ad26.COV2.S at low or high dose, single or two shots; five or six received placebo; per-sample allocation not given. For vaccine and placebo recipients, repertoires were sequenced using samples collected on day 63 after the first injection. Cohort 1b enrolled some 25 adults aged 18-55 years at a single site in Boston, USA, between 29 July and 7 August 2020. As a vaccine, Ad26.COV2.S was a replication-incompetent adenovirus type 26 vector that expressed a prefusion-stabilized SARS-CoV-2 spike protein derived from the original Wuhan strain. V lost 6 bases and J lost 7 bases, and the count of bases not matched to a germline gene is 8. Taken from cysteine to phenylalanine, the CDR3 has 13 residues. The only DNA kept is the CDR3, 39 bases in frame from the first base. CDR1 and CDR2 are read off the germline V gene as MDHEN and SYDVKM.

The chain was built from TRBV28 and TRBJ1-2, and 7 junction bases match TRBD1. The source is a person between 18 and 59 years old who received the Ad26.COV2.S COVID-19 vaccine or a placebo. This material consisted of peripheral blood, taken in a trial of Ad26.COV2.S vaccine versus placebo. The CDR3: CASSSGQVPGYTF. The bases read TGTGCCAGCAGCTCCGGACAGGTTCCTGGCTACACCTTC.